This is a list of T cell receptor beta chains from one sample in a study of T cells expressing NK-cell markers. From its re-call of the 5' RACE reads, TCRdb lists each CDR3 protein once, without DNA. The sample's table shows 350,000 to 500,000 distinct CDR3 sequences. Source material: blood T cells: a sorted CD56 or NKG2C T cell subset, CD4+ or CD8+ T cells, or bulk PBMC T cells (not recorded which). The origin of the receptors is a woman aged 18 to 69 in good health. CDR3s include the opening cysteine and the closing phenylalanine or tryptophan.

TRBJ2-7	TRBV2	CASSVLAGVGIEQYF
TRBJ2-1	TRBV6-4	CASSDEETELQVYNEQFF
TRBJ2-3	TRBV4-1	CASSQEYQGSPTQYF
TRBJ2-1	TRBV9	CASSAWDSNEQFF
TRBJ2-7	TRBV27	CASSLLSSGNYEQYF
TRBJ2-7	TRBV28	CASRPSGLSYEQYF
TRBJ1-1	TRBV13	CASSLGEWNTEAFF
TRBJ2-7	TRBV6-2/TRBV6-3	CASSHGIEQYF
TRBJ1-1	TRBV29-1	CSLSGGNTEAFF
TRBJ1-6	TRBV20-1	CSAGTGHNNSPLHF
TRBJ2-7	TRBV21-1	CASRKIRTSGRREQYF
TRBJ2-3	TRBV5-1	CASSLDLGAADTQYF
TRBJ1-5	TRBV7-8	CASSPYGESNQPQHF
TRBJ2-1	TRBV20-1	CSASRGGNEQFF
TRBJ2-1	TRBV9	CASSYDGYNEQFF
TRBJ2-7	TRBV30	CALDRPGGDPYF
TRBJ2-7	TRBV6-2/TRBV6-3	CASSHGGYEQYF
TRBJ1-5	TRBV5-1	CASSLTGMRNQPQHF
TRBJ1-2	TRBV12-3/TRBV12-4	CASTSGNGYTF
TRBJ1-2	TRBV5-6	CASSWGAGKTNYGYTF
TRBJ2-5	TRBV12-3/TRBV12-4	CASSQRDYHQETQYF
TRBJ2-5	TRBV6-5	CASSYSPTLQETQYF
TRBJ2-3	TRBV25-1	CASSEVRVVDTQYF
TRBJ2-3	TRBV29-1	CSVEGDPLTDTQYF
TRBJ1-2	TRBV4-3	CASSQEDGLGYGYTF
TRBJ2-1	TRBV7-8	CASNIQGAINEQFF
TRBJ2-7	TRBV27	CASRPLGARSSYEQYF
TRBJ1-5	TRBV4-2	CASSPRPSAAYSNQPQHF
TRBJ2-3	TRBV7-2	CASSPGLAVGADTQYF